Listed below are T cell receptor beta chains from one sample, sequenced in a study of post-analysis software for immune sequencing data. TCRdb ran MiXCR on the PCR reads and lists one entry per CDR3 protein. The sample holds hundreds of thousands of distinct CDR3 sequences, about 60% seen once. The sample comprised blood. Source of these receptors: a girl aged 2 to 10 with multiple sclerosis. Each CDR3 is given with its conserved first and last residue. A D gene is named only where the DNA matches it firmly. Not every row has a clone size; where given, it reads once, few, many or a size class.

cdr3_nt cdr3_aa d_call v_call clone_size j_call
TGTGCCAGCACCCGAGGACTAGCGGGCTACGAGCAGTACTTC CASTRGLAGYEQYF TRBD2 TRBV7-2 . TRBJ2-7
TGCAGCGTTGTTCTGAACCCCGGGGAGACCCAGTACTTC CSVVLNPGETQYF . TRBV29-1 . TRBJ2-5
TGTGCCAGCTCACCACTGGGACTAGAACTCTACGAGCAGTACTTC CASSPLGLELYEQYF TRBD2 TRBV18 . TRBJ2-7
TGCAGCGTTCTGAGCGGGAGGGCACCCTACGAGCAGTACTTC CSVLSGRAPYEQYF TRBD2 TRBV29-1 . TRBJ2-7
TGCAGTGCCAACGGAGGGGGAGGTTCCTACGAGCAGTACTTC CSANGGGGSYEQYF . TRBV20-1 . TRBJ2-7
TGTGCCAGCAGTGTCCCCGGACAGGGGTCCTACGAGCAGTACTTC CASSVPGQGSYEQYF TRBD1 TRBV28 . TRBJ2-7
TGTGCCAGCAGCCCCTACCCCGGGGGCTGGGGAGAGCAGTACTTC CASSPYPGGWGEQYF . TRBV14 . TRBJ2-7
TGCAGTGCCCGGGCCCTTTATAGCAATCAGCCCCAGCATTTT CSARALYSNQPQHF . TRBV20-1 once TRBJ1-5
TGCGCCAGCAGCCATTCGAGGACTAGCGGGAGACTGGGGGAAAACATTCAGTACTTC CASSHSRTSGRLGENIQYF TRBD2 TRBV4-1 . TRBJ2-4
TGTGCCAGCAGCCCCAGGGGGCCTGGCTACACCTTC CASSPRGPGYTF TRBD1 TRBV11-2 . TRBJ1-2
TGTGCCAGCTCACCACCCGGGACAGGGTCAGGCAATGAGCAGTTCTTC CASSPPGTGSGNEQFF TRBD1 TRBV18 once TRBJ2-1
TGCGCCAGCAGCTTGTCCTTGGTAACAGAGACCTACGAGCAGTACTTC CASSLSLVTETYEQYF . TRBV5-1 . TRBJ2-7
TGTGCCAGCAGCCAACCAAACGACAGGGTTGTAACTGAAGCTTTCTTT CASSQPNDRVVTEAFF TRBD1 TRBV3-1 . TRBJ1-1
TGTGCCAGCAGCCGCGCAGGGGGGCGCCAAGAGACCCAGTACTTC CASSRAGGRQETQYF . TRBV7-9 . TRBJ2-5
TGTGCTAGTGTTTCTACACAGGGAGTAGCGGAGACCCAGTACTTC CASVSTQGVAETQYF . TRBV12-5 . TRBJ2-5
TGTGCCAGCAGCCAAGACCTAACCCCCGGGGTATCCTACAATGAGCAGTTCTTC CASSQDLTPGVSYNEQFF . TRBV4-2 . TRBJ2-1
TGCGCCAGCAGCTTTGGACAGGGGTTCAGCACAGATACGCAGTATTTT CASSFGQGFSTDTQYF TRBD1 TRBV5-1 . TRBJ2-3
TGTGCCAGCAGCTCGCCCACAGGGTACCAAGAGACCCAGTACTTC CASSSPTGYQETQYF . TRBV11-2 many TRBJ2-5
TGCAGTGCTAGTGAGACTAGCGCGTCCTACGAGCAGTACTTC CSASETSASYEQYF TRBD2 TRBV20-1 . TRBJ2-7
TGTGCCAGCAGTCCTACCAGGGGGCCGAACACTGAAGCTTTCTTT CASSPTRGPNTEAFF TRBD1 TRBV7-9 . TRBJ1-1
TGTGCCAGCAGCCCCGACGGGGAAGAGCAGTACTTC CASSPDGEEQYF . TRBV7-9 few TRBJ2-5
TGCAGTGCTAGAGTAGCGGGAGGTAGATCCTACAATGAGCAGTTCTTC CSARVAGGRSYNEQFF TRBD2 TRBV20-1 . TRBJ2-1
TGTGCCAGCAGTATCTCCAGGACTGGCTACACCTTC CASSISRTGYTF . TRBV12-3/TRBV12-4 . TRBJ1-2
TGCGCCAGCGCGGGGGTAAACGACAATGAGCAGTTCTTC CASAGVNDNEQFF TRBD2 TRBV5-1 few TRBJ2-1
TGCGCCAGCAGCTCCCGGACCTCCTACGAGCAGTACTTC CASSSRTSYEQYF . TRBV5-1 few TRBJ2-7
TGTGCCAGCAGCTTAGTAGGCACAATAGCGGGAGTCTACAATGAGCAGTTCTTC CASSLVGTIAGVYNEQFF TRBD2 TRBV11-2 . TRBJ2-1
TGTGCCAGCAGCCTTGGGCTCCGGGCAGATACGCAGTATTTT CASSLGLRADTQYF . TRBV7-9 few TRBJ2-3
TGTGCCAGCAGCTCAGTGCGGGGGGCGGTTGATGAAAAACTGTTTTTT CASSSVRGAVDEKLFF . TRBV7-2 . TRBJ1-4
TGTGCCAGCAGCTTAGAAGGTGCCACAGGAAGGCACGAGCAGTACTTC CASSLEGATGRHEQYF . TRBV7-9 . TRBJ2-7
TGTGCCAGCAGCCAAGGAGTGGGGATCGCAGATACGCAGTATTTT CASSQGVGIADTQYF . TRBV3-1 few TRBJ2-3
TGCGCCAGCAGCTCGAGCGGGGGGGGATCCAATGAGCAGTTCTTC CASSSSGGGSNEQFF TRBD2 TRBV5-1 . TRBJ2-1
TGCAGTGCTGGTAGTGGGGGCGGGAGGGCTTACAATGAGCAGTTCTTC CSAGSGGGRAYNEQFF TRBD2 TRBV20-1 . TRBJ2-1
TGTGCCAGCAGATGGGGGGGGGATGAGCAGTTCTTC CASRWGGDEQFF TRBD2 TRBV27 . TRBJ2-1
TGTGCCAGCAGCTTAGGACTGTTTTCGGAGACCCAGTACTTC CASSLGLFSETQYF . TRBV7-2 . TRBJ2-5
TGTGCCAGCACAGGTCCTAATGAAAAACTGTTTTTT CASTGPNEKLFF . TRBV7-9 . TRBJ1-4
TGTGCCAGCGCGGACAGCTTTAATGGCTACACCTTC CASADSFNGYTF . TRBV6-2/TRBV6-3 . TRBJ1-2
TGTGCCAGCAGCTTAAGGGGAATGTACATTCAGTACTTC CASSLRGMYIQYF . TRBV7-9 . TRBJ2-4
TGTGCCAGCAGTTTGGATGGGAGTAGCGGCAATGAGCAGTTCTTC CASSLDGSSGNEQFF . TRBV27 . TRBJ2-1
TGCGCCAGCAGTCGGGGGGCTCTAAATGAAAAACTGTTTTTT CASSRGALNEKLFF . TRBV5-1 few TRBJ1-4
TGTGCCAGCAGCCCGTCCCTAGCGGGGGGTCACTACAATGAGCAGTTCTTC CASSPSLAGGHYNEQFF TRBD2 TRBV4-2 . TRBJ2-1
TGTGCCAGCAGCCTTGGACAGAATGAAAAACTGTTTTTT CASSLGQNEKLFF . TRBV11-2 few TRBJ1-4
TGCGCCAGCAAGGGTACGTTCGGGTACAATGAGCAGTTCTTC CASKGTFGYNEQFF . TRBV5-1 . TRBJ2-1
TGTGCCAGCAGTGAAGAGGACGGGGGAGCCTATGGCTACACCTTC CASSEEDGGAYGYTF . TRBV6-1 . TRBJ1-2
TGCAGTGCTAGAGATCTAGAAGACAGGAATGAGCAGTTCTTC CSARDLEDRNEQFF . TRBV20-1 few TRBJ2-1
TGTGCCAGCAGCGCGCGACAGGTGGGAGGGAAACTGTTTTTT CASSARQVGGKLFF . TRBV7-2 . TRBJ1-4
TGCGCCAGCAGTGAGTCGATGACAGGGTCCCACTTCGAGCAGTACTTC CASSESMTGSHFEQYF TRBD1 TRBV10-2 . TRBJ2-7
TGCAGTGCCCAGGAGTTTAGCAATCAGCCCCAGCATTTT CSAQEFSNQPQHF . TRBV20-1 . TRBJ1-5
TGCGCCAGCAGCTCGAGACTAGCGGGAAGCTCCTACAATGAGCAGTTCTTC CASSSRLAGSSYNEQFF TRBD2 TRBV5-1 . TRBJ2-1
TGCGCCAGCAGTCGCGCCCGGACAGGGACCAAAAACATTCAGTACTTC CASSRARTGTKNIQYF TRBD1 TRBV10-2 few TRBJ2-4
TGCAGCGTCTCGGACGGAAACTCTGGGGCCAACGTCCTGACTTTC CSVSDGNSGANVLTF . TRBV29-1 few TRBJ2-6
TGCAGTGCTCAGACCGGGACAGGGGGCTATGGCTACACCTTC CSAQTGTGGYGYTF TRBD1 TRBV20-1 . TRBJ1-2
TGCGCCAGCAGCCAGCGGGACAGCGTAACAGATACGCAGTATTTT CASSQRDSVTDTQYF . TRBV4-1 . TRBJ2-3
TGCAGTGCTACATCTTCCCAGGATTCCTTATATGGCTACACCTTC CSATSSQDSLYGYTF . TRBV20-1 . TRBJ1-2
TGCGCCAGCAGCCCGGGACCAGGGGCCGAGCAGTACTTC CASSPGPGAEQYF . TRBV4-1 . TRBJ2-7
TGCGCCAGCAGCTTAGGGGACAGGGATGCGGAGACCCAGTACTTC CASSLGDRDAETQYF TRBD1 TRBV5-1 few TRBJ2-5
TGTGCCAGCAGCTTACAGCGACCGGGACTAGCGGGAGGGCCACGTACCGGGGAGCTGTTTTTT CASSLQRPGLAGGPRTGELFF TRBD2 TRBV5-5 . TRBJ2-2
TGTGCCACCAGCAGAGATTTAACACATACGCAGTATTTT CATSRDLTHTQYF . TRBV15 . TRBJ2-3
TGTGCCAGCAGTTACTCTCCAGATAACAATCAGCCCCAGCATTTT CASSYSPDNNQPQHF . TRBV6-5 . TRBJ1-5